The text below deals with one T cell receptor beta chain. This same CDR3 is encoded by further DNA sequences in the sample. The data are from a study of blood T cell repertoires in COVID-19. Trimming removed 5 bases from V and 5 bases from J, with 12 bases in between. The CDR3 has 13 residues. Study processing details: Counts of nucleated cells, estimated from reference gene primer amplification, were obtained. Repertoires were generated with immunoSEQ multiplex PCR, while TCRdb's copy carries only in-frame clones and drops some. V, J and clone size were drawn from that table, and D and trimming were deduced from the DNA. The sample has 150,000 to 200,000 clones; over 80% are singletons.

What was sequenced was peripheral blood. The chain carries TRBV12-3 or TRBV12-4 and TRBJ1-2; D is possibly TRBD1 (6 bases). The receptor was derived from a woman aged 60-75 years with acute or convalescent COVID-19. The CDR3 here is CASSLTGSYGYTF. Written as DNA, the CDR3 is TGTGCCAGCAGTCTAACAGGGAGTTATGGCTACACCTTC.